The 21 T cell receptor beta chains presented below share a single source sample, sequenced in a study of blood T cell repertoires in COVID-19. Data came from immunoSEQ multiplex PCR; TCRdb stores just in-frame clones and leaves some out. The table includes around 300,000 clones, about nine tenths detected once. The specimen was peripheral blood. The receptors here all came from a man aged 18-30 years with active or convalescent COVID-19.

By share of the sample, this clone is medium-sized. This chain joins TRBV15 and TRBJ1-1; no reliable D call. Trimming cost V 3 bases and J 1 base, with 6 bases left between them. This CDR3 has 13 residues. Germline assignment: CDR1 LNHNV and CDR2 YYDKDF (reference sequence). CDR3 coding DNA: TGTGCCACCAGCAGGGCAGAGAACACTGAAGCTTTCTTT. Protein product: CATSRAENTEAFF.

The rearrangement joins TRBV27 to TRBJ2-7, with D unresolved. Germline loops: CDR1 MNHEY, CDR2 SMNVEV (reference sequence). The CDR3 extends over 16 amino acids. V was shortened by 3 bases and J by 5 bases, with 20 bases between the two germline ends. The CDR3 nucleotides are TGTGCCAGCAGTTTTAGAGGCCTCCTCAATGTCGACGAGCAGTACTTC. Amino acid sequence: CASSFRGLLNVDEQYF.

The table lists this clone with a few counts. The chain carries TRBV2 and TRBJ2-7; D is perhaps TRBD1 (6 bases). V lost 5 bases to trimming and J lost 3 bases, with 11 bases between them. CDR3 length: 13 amino acids. Germline V CDR1 and CDR2: SNHLY, FYNNEI. Here the CDR3 DNA reads TGTGCCAGCAGTAAGGGACACGGCTACGAGCAGTACTTC. Residues: CASSKGHGYEQYF. Combining the CDR3 with reference TRBV2 and TRBJ2-7 gives the whole variable domain EPEVTQTPSHQVTQMGQEVILRCVPISNHLYFYWYRQILGQKVEFLVSFYNNEISEKSEIFDDQFSVERPDGSNFTLKIRSTKLEDSAMYFCASSKGHGYEQYFGPGTRLTVT.

This clone was counted a few times. Other DNA sequences in this sample translate to the same CDR3. The chain is built from TRBV9 and TRBJ2-1, with D uncertain. CDR3 length: 13 residues. Germline loops: CDR1 SGDLS, CDR2 YYNGEE. V was pared by 0 bases and J by 4 bases, with 5 bases between. The CDR3 nucleotides read TGTGCCAGCAGCGTAGCAGATTACAATGAGCAGTTCTTC. The encoded protein is CASSVADYNEQFF.

The V call is TRBV28, the J call TRBJ2-2, with 8 positions matching TRBD2. The V and J ends lost 7 bases and 7 bases, in that order; junction bases with no gene match: 5. This CDR3 spans 13 amino acids. Germline lookup yields CDR1 MDHEN and CDR2 SYDVKM. The chain's CDR3 is CASIRGGGGELFF. In DNA form, the CDR3 reads TGTGCCAGCATTCGGGGGGGCGGCGGGGAGCTGTTTTTT.

The chain links TRBV14 to TRBJ1-4; D is uncertain. The CDR3 consists of 14 residues. V was shortened by 4 bases and J by 8 bases, with 14 bases between the two germline ends. Germline CDR1 and CDR2: SGHDN and FVKESK. CDR3 sequence (DNA): TGTGCCAGCAGCCGAACCGAGCGAGGGGAAAAACTGTTTTTT. It specifies CASSRTERGEKLFF.

This chain links TRBV7-9 with TRBJ2-3; 10 bases match TRBD1. V lost 5 bases and J lost 0; bases outside the gene matches: 5. Per germline, CDR1 SEHNR and CDR2 FQNEAQ (reference sequence). The CDR3 has 16 amino acids. CDR3 residues: CASSPGQGTSTDTQYF. CDR3 coding DNA: TGTGCCAGCAGCCCGGGACAGGGGACTAGCACAGATACGCAGTATTTT. Supplemented by reference TRBV7-9 and TRBJ2-3, the full variable domain reads DTGVSQNPRHKITKRGQNVTFRCDPISEHNRLYWYRQTLGQGPEFLTYFQNEAQLEKSRLLSDRFSAERPKGSFSTLEIQRTEQGDSAMYLCASSPGQGTSTDTQYFGPGTRLTVL.

The DNA of the CDR3 is TGCGCCAGCAGTGCCCAGAACTATGGCTACACCTTC. It is translated as CASSAQNYGYTF. The rearrangement joins TRBV10-2 to TRBJ1-2; no firm D call. The CDR3 sequence is 12 residues long. V was trimmed by 4 bases and J by 2 bases, leaving 5 bases between them. Germline lookup yields CDR1 WSHSY and CDR2 SAAADI.

The chain combines TRBV19 with TRBJ1-3; D remains unclear. V lost 10 bases, J lost 0 bases, and 4 bases lay in between. The germline CDR1 and CDR2 sequences are LNHDA and SQIVND (reference sequence). This CDR3 contains 11 residues. The CDR3 sequence: CATYSGNTIYF. Written as DNA, the CDR3 is TGTGCCACCTACTCTGGAAACACCATATATTTT.

The CDR3 DNA sequence: TGTGCCAGCAGCCAGTCCGGGACAGACTACAATGAGCAGTTCTTC. This codes for CASSQSGTDYNEQFF. The chain combines TRBV7-2 with TRBJ2-1, with 7 bases fitting TRBD1. Germline V lookup: CDR1 SGHTA, CDR2 FQGNSA. Germline trimming cut 5 bases from V and 3 bases from J; bases unmatched to any gene: 7. This CDR3 comprises 15 residues.

The chain is built from TRBV7-8 and TRBJ1-5, with a weak D call TRBD1 (6 bases). Trimming removed 5 bases from V and 0 bases from J, with 17 bases in between. CDR3 length equals 17 residues. Germline CDR1 and CDR2: SGHVS and FQNEAQ. The CDR3 sequence: CASSRVGAYSSNQPQHF. The CDR3 DNA sequence: TGTGCCAGCAGCCGAGTGGGGGCGTACTCTAGCAATCAGCCCCAGCATTTT.

The V call is TRBV18, the J call TRBJ2-7; D is perhaps TRBD2 (5 bases). The V end was cut by 0 bases, the J end by 0 bases, with 6 bases between. CDR3 length: 14 amino acids. Germline V gene lookup returns CDR1 KGHSH and CDR2 LQKENI. The CDR3 DNA sequence: TGTGCCAGCTCACCACCTGGGAGCTCCTACGAGCAGTACTTC. This gives the protein CASSPPGSSYEQYF.

The V gene is TRBV18, the J gene TRBJ2-1; 16 bases line up with TRBD2. V lost 4 bases to trimming and J lost 0 bases; unmatched junction nucleotides: 6. Germline V gene data show CDR1 as KGHSH and CDR2 as LQKENI. The CDR3 has 19 residues. This chain's CDR3 is CASSLAGLAGGSSYNEQFF. The CDR3 DNA sequence: TGTGCCAGCTCACTAGCGGGACTAGCGGGGGGGAGCTCCTACAATGAGCAGTTCTTC.

The rearrangement links TRBV14 to TRBJ2-3, with D unclear. V gave up 1 base and J gave up 0 bases, with 8 bases separating them. Germline-derived CDR1 and CDR2 are SGHDN and FVKESK. CDR3 size: 15 residues. Here the CDR3 DNA reads TGTGCCAGCAGCCAAGGTCCAGATAGCACAGATACGCAGTATTTT. Residues: CASSQGPDSTDTQYF. Variable domain in full (rest from reference TRBV14 and TRBJ2-3): EAGVTQFPSHSVIEKGQTVTLRCDPISGHDNLYWYRRVMGKEIKFLLHFVKESKQDESGMPNNRFLAERTGGTYSTLKVQPAELEDSGVYFCASSQGPDSTDTQYFGPGTRLTVL.

The chain is built from TRBV5-6 and TRBJ2-7; D is unclear. The CDR3 extends over 14 amino acids. Trimming pared 0 bases from V and 0 bases from J, leaving 7 bases between. Per the germline V gene, CDR1 is SGHDT and CDR2 is YYEEEE. The CDR3 region is CASSLARPSYEQYF. CDR3 sequence (DNA): TGTGCCAGCAGCTTGGCTAGACCCTCCTACGAGCAGTACTTC.

The chain recombines TRBV19 with TRBJ2-7; the match to TRBD1 covers 10 bases. The CDR3 is 15 amino acids. The germline CDR1 and CDR2 sequences are LNHDA and SQIVND (reference sequence). V lost 5 bases and J lost 6; bases outside the gene matches: 10. CDR3 coding DNA: TGTGCCAGTAGTCCCTTTGACAGGGGGCTGGGCGAGCAGTACTTC. It specifies CASSPFDRGLGEQYF.

This clone showed up just once. The CDR3, as DNA: TGCGCCAGCAGCGGCGGAGGAAACAATGAGCAGTTCTTC. It encodes CASSGGGNNEQFF. This chain links TRBV5-1 with TRBJ2-1; tentatively, D is TRBD2 (5 bases). From germline, CDR1 is SGHRS and CDR2 YFSETQ. Between the trimmed V and J ends, which lost 4 bases and 5 bases, there was a span of 10 bases. CDR3 length: 13 residues. The full variable domain, its missing parts supplied by reference TRBV5-1 and TRBJ2-1, is KAGVTQTPRYLIKTRGQQVTLSCSPISGHRSVSWYQQTPGQGLQFLFEYFSETQRNKGNFPGRFSGRQFSNSRSEMNVSTLELGDSALYLCASSGGGNNEQFFGPGTRLTVL.

As DNA, the CDR3 is TGTGCCAGCAGTTACCCGCTCCGGGAACCGAACACTGAAGCTTTCTTT. The encoded protein is CASSYPLREPNTEAFF. The genes are TRBV6-2 or TRBV6-3 and TRBJ1-1; D is undetermined. The germline V gene encodes CDR1 MNHEY and CDR2 SVGEGT. V was shortened by 2 bases and J by 1 base, with 14 bases between the two germline ends. The CDR3 is 16 amino acids.

V usage is TRBV6-5 and J usage is TRBJ2-3, with a possible D match to TRBD2 (5 bases). The V end was cut by 10 bases, the J end by 4 bases, with 21 bases between. In germline, CDR1 is MNHEY, CDR2 SVGAGI. The CDR3 consists of 15 residues. The CDR3 nucleotides read TGTGCCACCCTTAGGGCCAGCGGTCGTTCAGATACGCAGTATTTT. Protein product: CATLRASGRSDTQYF.

The genes are TRBV9 and TRBJ2-7; 11 bases agree with TRBD1. Germline V lookup: CDR1 SGDLS, CDR2 YYNGEE. Trimming cost V 0 bases and J 1 base; bases outside gene matches: 3. This CDR3 is built from 16 residues. The DNA of the CDR3 is TGTGCCAGCAGCGTAGGATGGGACAGGGGGTCCTACGAGCAGTACTTC. Residues: CASSVGWDRGSYEQYF.

This chain uses TRBV9 with TRBJ2-6; possibly TRBD1 for D (6 bases). Germline V gene data show CDR1 as SGDLS and CDR2 as YYNGEE. The CDR3 sequence is 15 residues long. V shed 4 bases and J shed 1 base, with 9 bases lying between them. CDR3: CASSYRASGANVLTF. CDR3 coding DNA: TGTGCCAGCAGCTACAGGGCGTCTGGGGCCAACGTCCTGACTTTC.